The rows below give T cell receptor beta chains drawn from one sample of a study of blood T cells in healthy people across ages. In TCRdb, the 5' RACE reads were re-called with MiXCR into one record per CDR3 protein. The profile shows 780,000 or so distinct CDR3 sequences, 40% to 65% of them singletons. Sequencing used blood. Every receptor here comes from a man older than 75 in good health. CDR3s include the opening cysteine and the closing phenylalanine or tryptophan. The order of the fields is D gene, clone size, CDR3 length, J gene, V gene, CDR3 protein, CDR3 DNA. A D gene is named only where the DNA matches it firmly. Clone size appears in some rows only: once, few, many, or a class for an expanded clone.

d_call: TRBD2; clone_size: few; cdr3_length: 15; j_call: TRBJ2-1; v_call: TRBV12-3/TRBV12-4; cdr3_aa: CASSLAGGRANEQFF; cdr3_nt: TGTGCCAGCAGTTTGGCCGGCGGGAGGGCGAATGAGCAGTTCTTC
d_call: NA; clone_size: NA; cdr3_length: 15; j_call: TRBJ2-7; v_call: TRBV20-1; cdr3_aa: CSADVRGSGKYEQYF; cdr3_nt: TGCAGTGCTGACGTCCGCGGTAGCGGAAAATACGAGCAGTACTTC
d_call: TRBD2; clone_size: few; cdr3_length: 14; j_call: TRBJ2-7; v_call: TRBV3-1; cdr3_aa: CASSTSGSTHEQYF; cdr3_nt: TGTGCCAGCAGTACTAGCGGGAGTACCCACGAGCAGTACTTC
d_call: NA; clone_size: NA; cdr3_length: 14; j_call: TRBJ1-6; v_call: TRBV14; cdr3_aa: CASSQDFGNSPLHF; cdr3_nt: TGTGCCAGCAGCCAAGATTTCGGGAATTCACCCCTCCACTTT
d_call: NA; clone_size: few; cdr3_length: 13; j_call: TRBJ2-1; v_call: TRBV10-1; cdr3_aa: CASSESARDEQFF; cdr3_nt: TGCGCCAGCAGTGAGTCGGCGCGCGATGAGCAGTTCTTC
d_call: NA; clone_size: NA; cdr3_length: 13; j_call: TRBJ1-5; v_call: TRBV7-6; cdr3_aa: CASSVAERQPQHF; cdr3_nt: TGTGCCAGCAGCGTAGCGGAGCGCCAGCCCCAGCATTTT
d_call: NA; clone_size: NA; cdr3_length: 15; j_call: TRBJ2-1; v_call: TRBV7-3; cdr3_aa: CASSFRDSLFSEQFF; cdr3_nt: TGTGCCAGCAGCTTCCGGGACTCCCTTTTCAGTGAGCAGTTCTTC
d_call: NA; clone_size: NA; cdr3_length: 14; j_call: TRBJ2-7; v_call: TRBV12-3/TRBV12-4; cdr3_aa: CASPGTAIYHEQYF; cdr3_nt: TGTGCCTCCCCAGGAACAGCCATTTACCACGAGCAGTACTTC
d_call: NA; clone_size: few; cdr3_length: 15; j_call: TRBJ2-4; v_call: TRBV29-1; cdr3_aa: CSALQGGLAKNIQYF; cdr3_nt: TGCAGCGCCCTACAGGGAGGTCTAGCCAAAAACATTCAGTACTTC
d_call: TRBD2; clone_size: NA; cdr3_length: 19; j_call: TRBJ2-1; v_call: TRBV7-2; cdr3_aa: CASSLRQGRTSGVGGEQFF; cdr3_nt: TGTGCCAGCAGCTTACGACAGGGGCGGACTAGCGGGGTAGGGGGTGAGCAGTTCTTC
d_call: TRBD1; clone_size: NA; cdr3_length: 16; j_call: TRBJ2-3; v_call: TRBV27; cdr3_aa: CASSFLRTGGTDTQYF; cdr3_nt: TGTGCCAGCAGTTTTTTACGGACAGGGGGCACAGATACGCAGTATTTT
d_call: NA; clone_size: few; cdr3_length: 16; j_call: TRBJ1-6; v_call: TRBV10-3; cdr3_aa: CAISESGGAGNSPLHF; cdr3_nt: TGTGCCATCAGTGAGTCTGGCGGGGCCGGGAATTCACCCCTCCACTTT
d_call: NA; clone_size: few; cdr3_length: 16; j_call: TRBJ2-6; v_call: TRBV10-3; cdr3_aa: CAISQGVNSGANVLTF; cdr3_nt: TGTGCCATCAGTCAAGGGGTTAACTCTGGGGCCAACGTCCTGACTTTC
d_call: NA; clone_size: once; cdr3_length: 10; j_call: TRBJ1-2; v_call: TRBV29-1; cdr3_aa: CSARGDGYTF; cdr3_nt: TGCAGCGCCCGGGGAGACGGCTACACCTTC
d_call: TRBD1; clone_size: NA; cdr3_length: 16; j_call: TRBJ2-5; v_call: TRBV3-1; cdr3_aa: CASSHSGQGKGETQYF; cdr3_nt: TGTGCCAGCAGCCACTCGGGACAGGGGAAGGGAGAGACCCAGTACTTC